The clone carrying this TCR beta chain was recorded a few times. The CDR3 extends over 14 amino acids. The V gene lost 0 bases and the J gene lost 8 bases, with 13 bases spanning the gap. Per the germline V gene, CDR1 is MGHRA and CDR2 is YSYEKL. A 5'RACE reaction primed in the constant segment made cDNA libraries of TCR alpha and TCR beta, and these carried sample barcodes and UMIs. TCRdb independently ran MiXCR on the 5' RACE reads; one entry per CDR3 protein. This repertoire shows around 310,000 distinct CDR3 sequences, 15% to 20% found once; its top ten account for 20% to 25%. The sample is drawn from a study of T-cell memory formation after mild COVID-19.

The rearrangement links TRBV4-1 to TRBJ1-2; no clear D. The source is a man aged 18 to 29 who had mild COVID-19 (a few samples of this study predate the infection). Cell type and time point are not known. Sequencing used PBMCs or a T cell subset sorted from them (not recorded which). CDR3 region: CASSQEAGLGGYTF. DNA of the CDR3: TGCGCCAGCAGCCAAGAAGCGGGCCTGGGAGGCTACACCTTC.